Below, 15 T cell receptor beta chains from the same sample are listed, as sequenced in a study of regulatory T cells in long-lasting Graves disease (dated by TCRdb to the early 2020s). The library was made by multiplex PCR. The instrument was an Illumina HiSeq 4000. To build TCR beta libraries, CDR3 regions were amplified by Arm-PCR using iRepertoire HTBI primers. Clones were called with MiXCR by TCRdb after fastp trimmed the public reads at Q25, and only in-frame beta chains were retained. Each CDR3 protein appears once, grouped with its most common genes and DNA. Here the sample has around 360,000 distinct CDR3 sequences; 16% occur a single time. The ten top clones hold over 20% of the sample. This sample's time point label indicates: newly diagnosed GD, antithyroid drugs for less than 3 months. For both TCR sequencing and RNA sequencing, RNA was extracted from PBMCs using TRIzol. This same sample was also part of a study on T cells in Graves' hyperthyroidism and ophthalmopathy.

The material sequenced was peripheral blood mononuclear cells (PBMCs), taken at new diagnosis, from a patient treated with antithyroid drugs. These TCRs come from a young woman with Graves disease. Donor details come from another sample of the same person, matched by shared clones.

This clonotype was seen at least ten times. This sequence joins TRBV12-3 or TRBV12-4 and TRBJ1-1, with D possibly matching TRBD1 (6 bases). V was shortened by 7 bases and J by 7 bases, with 25 bases between the two germline ends. This CDR3 is built from 16 residues. CDR3 sequence reads: CASILGTGLGYLEAFF. The CDR3 DNA reads TGTGCCAGCATCCTGGGAACAGGGTTAGGGTATCTTGAAGCTTTCTTT.

The chain recombines TRBV20-1 with TRBJ2-1; tentatively, D is TRBD1 or TRBD2 (5 bases each). V was shortened by 6 bases and J by 6 bases, with 21 bases between the two germline ends. The V gene's germline CDR1 is DFQATT and CDR2 SNEGSKA (reference sequence). This CDR3 is built from 15 residues. This chain's CDR3 is CSALRMGRSRNEQFF. The CDR3 nucleotides read TGCAGTGCCCTAAGAATGGGACGAAGTCGCAATGAGCAGTTCTTC.

The V and J genes are TRBV2 and TRBJ2-6, with D unclear. The CDR3 totals 12 residues. In germline, CDR1 is SNHLY, CDR2 FYNNEI. Trimming took off 8 bases at V and 4 bases at J, with 6 bases between the two ends. Here the CDR3 reads CASSRGANVLTF. The CDR3 DNA reads as TGTGCCAGCTCGAGGGGGGCCAACGTCCTGACTTTC.

The table lists this clonotype with a count of one. The rearrangement links TRBV7-6 to TRBJ1-5, with TRBD1 as a possible D gene (5 bases). The V end was cut by 5 bases, the J end by 5 bases, with 22 bases between. The CDR3 runs 17 residues. Germline values: CDR1 SGHVS, CDR2 FNYEAQ. The CDR3 protein is CASSLNSGREVYQPQHF. The CDR3 bases are TGTGCCAGCAGCCTAAATTCGGGCAGGGAGGTTTATCAGCCCCAGCATTTT.

This clonotype was found many times. The chain links TRBV5-1 to TRBJ2-3; D remains unclear. This CDR3 has 13 residues. Germline CDR1 reads SGHRS; CDR2 reads YFSETQ. Trimming left V 4 bases short and J 5 bases short, with 11 bases between. This chain's CDR3 is CASSPVALDTQYF. The CDR3 nucleotides are TGCGCCAGCAGCCCGGTAGCCTTAGATACGCAGTATTTT.

The V and J genes are TRBV7-8 and TRBJ1-5; D is uncertain. The CDR3 runs 13 residues. The V gene's germline CDR1 is SGHVS and CDR2 FQNEAQ. V was shortened by 5 bases and J by 5 bases, with 10 bases between the two germline ends. The CDR3 DNA reads as TGTGCCAGCAGCAACCTTAGGGATCAGCCCCAGCATTTT. It specifies CASSNLRDQPQHF.

The chain combines TRBV3-1 with TRBJ1-3; D is undetermined. Trimming removed 4 bases from V and 6 bases from J, with 7 bases in between. The CDR3 is 12 amino acids. From germline, CDR1 is LGHDT and CDR2 YNNKEL (reference sequence). The CDR3 loop is CASSPTENTIYF. CDR3 in DNA: TGTGCCAGCAGCCCCACGGAAAACACCATATATTTT.

This clonotype was recorded many times. The chain carries TRBV7-6 and TRBJ2-3, with a possible D match to TRBD1 (7 bases). Germline CDR1 reads SGHVS; CDR2 reads FNYEAQ. This CDR3 is built from 18 residues. The ends were cut back, 3 bases at V and 1 base at J, with 20 bases in the middle. The CDR3 bases are TGTGCCAGCAGCTTTGGGGGGACAGCGGGCATGGGCACAGATACGCAGTATTTT. It translates to CASSFGGTAGMGTDTQYF.

A few counts support this clonotype. The CDR3 spells CASSYGNQGTDQETQYF. CDR3 DNA sequence: TGTGCCAGCAGTTACGGGAACCAGGGCACAGACCAAGAGACCCAGTACTTC. V usage is TRBV6-9 and J usage is TRBJ2-5, with D tentatively TRBD1 or TRBD2 (5 bases each). CDR1 is MNHGY and CDR2 is SVAAGI in the germline V gene. This CDR3 has 17 amino acids. The germline V and J ends were trimmed by 3 bases and 0 bases, with 17 bases remaining between them.

The CDR3 is CASTARGTGGYEQYF. In DNA form, the CDR3 reads TGTGCCAGTACCGCCCGTGGGACAGGGGGCTACGAGCAGTACTTC. The chain carries TRBV19 and TRBJ2-7, with TRBD1 identical over 11 bases. V shed 7 bases and J 3 bases; nucleotides not matched to a gene: 8. The CDR3 loop spans 15 amino acids. Germline assignment: CDR1 LNHDA and CDR2 SQIVND (reference sequence).

There are many counts of this clonotype. The gene calls are TRBV2 and TRBJ1-1; D gene uncertain. Trimming stripped 0 bases from V and 3 bases from J, with 11 bases between. Looked up from germline, CDR1 is SNHLY and CDR2 is FYNNEI. There are 15 residues in the CDR3. Here the CDR3 DNA reads TGTGCCAGCAGTGAAGCAATCCGGGTGGACACTGAAGCTTTCTTT. Its protein is CASSEAIRVDTEAFF. The whole variable domain, filled in from reference TRBV2 and TRBJ1-1, reads EPEVTQTPSHQVTQMGQEVILRCVPISNHLYFYWYRQILGQKVEFLVSFYNNEISEKSEIFDDQFSVERPDGSNFTLKIRSTKLEDSAMYFCASSEAIRVDTEAFFGQGTRLTVV.

Notes on this clonotype: A single base separates this from a much larger clone, so it may be a read error. The CDR3 ends on some other residue instead of the conserved phenylalanine or tryptophan, so this is likely a read error. The chain couples TRBV20-1 to TRBJ2-7, with 11 bases that match TRBD2. The CDR3 is made up of 15 amino acids. V dropped 7 bases and J dropped 5; count of bases not matched to a gene: 13. Germline CDR1 is DFQATT and CDR2 is SNEGSKA (reference sequence). CDR3 coding DNA: TGCAGTGTCGGCGGACTAGCGGGCATCGGAGACGAGCAGTACCTC. It translates to CSVGGLAGIGDEQYL.

This clonotype came up many times. The V gene is TRBV4-1, the J gene TRBJ2-7, with a weak D call TRBD2 (5 bases). With 3 bases removed from V and 0 bases from J, the gap between germline ends came to 15 bases. Germline loops: CDR1 MGHRA, CDR2 YSYEKL. The CDR3 consists of 16 residues. This chain's CDR3 is CASSHQLRAGSYEQYF. In nucleotides, the CDR3 is TGCGCCAGCAGCCACCAACTGAGGGCGGGCTCCTACGAGCAGTACTTC.

The chain is built from TRBV4-2 and TRBJ1-2; possibly TRBD1 for D (6 bases). Germline-derived CDR1 and CDR2 are LGHNA and YNFKEQ. V was pared by 0 bases and J by 7 bases, with 15 bases between. This CDR3 spans 15 amino acids. The CDR3 sequence: CASSQEVGRGFGYTF. As DNA, the CDR3 is TGTGCCAGCAGCCAAGAGGTGGGCAGGGGATTTGGCTACACCTTC.

This clonotype turned up a few times. Mismatch with germline at one junction end may stem from a read error. This chain joins TRBV28 and TRBJ1-1; D unclear. Looked up from germline, CDR1 is MDHEN and CDR2 is SYDVKM. The CDR3 has 13 residues. CDR3 bases: TGTGCCAGCAGTTTAGGGCACGAACTTGAAACTTTCTTT. Translating it yields CASSLGHELETFF.